This T cell receptor (beta chain) comes out of a study of radiotherapy plus CTLA-4 blockade in lung cancer. Study-wide background: Disease control reached 30% to 35%, with objective responses in approximately 17%. General study results and limits: Subsequent to radiotherapy plus ipilimumab, tumor-derived TCR clones underwent expansion in blood. Early blood T cell clone dynamics reportedly forecast response best, with interferon-beta.

There are 12 residues in the CDR3. Deletions cut 3 bases from V and 9 bases from J, with 12 bases between. Per germline, CDR1 MGHRA and CDR2 YSYEKL. The method was immunoSEQ multiplex PCR; TCRdb's version includes in-frame clones alone and lacks a portion of them. The data show about 93,000 clones, 85% to 90% seen once. Ipilimumab CTLA-4 blockade and focal radiation were given to patients with chemo-refractory metastatic non-small-cell lung cancer. Comments on this clone: Its antigen is unknown.

The V gene is TRBV4-1, the J gene TRBJ2-7; tentative D call: TRBD1 (6 bases). This receptor was identified in a human donor with non-small cell lung cancer that progressed on radiotherapy plus ipilimumab. Sample: peripheral blood, taken from a patient treated with radiotherapy plus ipilimumab. CDR3 in DNA: TGCGCCAGCAGCCATGCAGACAGGAGGCAGTACTTC. Amino acid sequence: CASSHADRRQYF.